Reported below is one T cell receptor beta chain. Its target is unknown. CDR3 size: 14 residues. V lost 10 bases and J lost 0; bases outside the gene matches: 6. Looked up from germline, CDR1 is MNHNS and CDR2 is SASEGT. The PBMCs were taken from approximately 9 ml of fresh peripheral blood. This record comes from a study of T cells in Graves' hyperthyroidism and ophthalmopathy. The study, taken as a whole, reports: Ophthalmopathy was predicted by the model a median of approximately 6 months ahead of onset.

RNA transcripts gave rise to amplified TCR beta CDR3 regions. HTBI primers drove first-round RT-PCR of the TCR CDR3. TCRdb passed the multiplex PCR reads through MiXCR, listing each CDR3 protein once. The table records about 700,000 distinct CDR3 sequences, 12% to 15% of them present only once. What was sequenced was blood. This receptor was obtained from a young woman with Graves' hyperthyroidism. The chain links TRBV6-1 to TRBJ2-1, with 7 bases that match TRBD2. The CDR3 coding sequence is TGTGCCACAGGGCGGACTAGCTCCTACAATGAGCAGTTCTTC. It specifies CATGRTSSYNEQFF.